The clone carrying this TCR beta chain has more than one count but fewer than ten. The sample belongs to a study of T cells in Graves' hyperthyroidism and ophthalmopathy. This CDR3 spans 15 amino acids. Trimming cost V 1 base and J 7 bases, with 14 bases left between them. Germline loops: CDR1 LGHDT, CDR2 YNNKEL (reference sequence). It was RNA transcripts that yielded the amplified TCR beta CDR3 regions. A set of HTBI primers served as the primers for a first-round RT-PCR of the TCR CDR3. Each CDR3 protein is one row after TCRdb ran MiXCR on the multiplex PCR reads. The sample holds 450,000 to 600,000 distinct CDR3 sequences, 15% to 20% seen once.

This TCR derives from a man aged 40-49 years with Graves' ophthalmopathy. Sequenced input: blood. The chain recombines TRBV3-1 with TRBJ2-1; D is possibly TRBD1 (5 bases). The CDR3 DNA reads TGTGCCAGCAGCCAAGGTCTCAGGGAAGGGAATGAGCAGTTCTTC. Protein: CASSQGLREGNEQFF.